These T cell receptor beta chains were read from a single sample in a study of OX40 agonist ivuxolimab in advanced cancers. Data came from immunoSEQ multiplex PCR; TCRdb stores just in-frame clones and leaves some out. The repertoire has about 37,000 clones, 85% to 90% of them found once; the top ten carry about a third. Sequenced here: CD4+ or CD8+ T cells sorted from blood, sampled in a trial of the OX40 agonist ivuxolimab. Every receptor here comes from an adult with an advanced solid tumor such as melanoma, head and neck, liver or kidney cancer. CDR3s leave out the opening cysteine and the closing phenylalanine or tryptophan. The order of the fields is V gene, J gene, CDR3 protein.

TRBV19	TRBJ2-1	ASSIYGLAGGPRDEQF
TRBV9	TRBJ2-5	ASSLQSGSTETQY
TRBV18	TRBJ2-7	ASSRDISGEQY
TRBV19	TRBJ2-6	ASSLGSSSPGANVLT
TRBV6-5	TRBJ1-1	ASSKQGLGAF
TRBV4-1	TRBJ2-1	ASSQETSGPDEQF
TRBV27	TRBJ2-7	ASSPIGLAGLEQY
TRBV28	TRBJ2-7	ASSTRQGGHYEQY
TRBV9	TRBJ2-3	ASSFGLDPDTQY
TRBV4-1	TRBJ2-7	ASSPQASSSYEQY
TRBV2	TRBJ2-4	ASSEGEVES
TRBV5-1	TRBJ1-1	ASSLDRGTTEAF
TRBV18	TRBJ1-3	ASSRGLSGNTIY
TRBV7-7	TRBJ2-7	ASSLGLAGGKGEQY
TRBV7-9	TRBJ1-2	ASSLTANYGYT
TRBV12-5	TRBJ1-3	ASGLMMGGGNTIY
TRBV5-1	TRBJ2-3	ASSPVLSGPTDTQY
TRBV7-2	TRBJ2-7	ASSLVGASYEQY
TRBV30	TRBJ1-2	AWSVEGQGNYGYT
TRBV6-6	TRBJ2-3	ASSRDREVQDTQY
TRBV29-1	TRBJ2-1	SESGLGNNEQF
TRBV9	TRBJ1-5	ASSLDGAQPQH
TRBV6-1	TRBJ1-3	ASSEQASGNTIY
TRBV27	TRBJ2-3	ASSLKSGWNTQY
TRBV6-1	TRBJ1-6	ASTDPNNSPLH
TRBV19	TRBJ1-5	ASSFWNQPQH
TRBV7-6	TRBJ2-7	ASSVGQGATYEQY
TRBV19	TRBJ2-3	ASSTFPGQGSDTQY
TRBV2	TRBJ2-3	ASNKGTTDTQY
TRBV2	TRBJ2-3	ASSPREDTQY
TRBV5-4	TRBJ2-1	ASSGKQGASYNEQF
TRBV28	TRBJ2-4	ASSSPGHQAKNIQY
TRBV5-1	TRBJ1-1	ASTEGATNTEAF
TRBV29-1	TRBJ2-7	SVDSPTGSYEQY
TRBV4-1	TRBJ1-6	ASSLNPNDNSPLH
TRBV7-8	TRBJ2-7	ASSSSSAGSSYEQY
TRBV10-3	TRBJ2-5	AIRPGQGEETQY
TRBV19	TRBJ1-5	ASSPGLRSNQPQH
TRBV11-3	TRBJ2-1	ASSGRLAGGGNEQF
TRBV7-8	TRBJ2-5	ASSVGGDGGTQY
TRBV7-9	TRBJ2-5	ASSPGQETQY
TRBV5-6	TRBJ2-3	ASSLASTDTQY
TRBV9	TRBJ1-2	ASSVEGTGANYGYT
TRBV14	TRBJ2-3	ASSQLGQGTDTQY
TRBV7-6	TRBJ1-3	ASSPNSRAPGQVGNTIY
TRBV5-6	TRBJ1-2	ASSFGGNYGYT
TRBV7-2	TRBJ1-1	ASSRQRDTEAF
TRBV5-1	TRBJ1-3	ASSFGYSGNTIY
TRBV11-3	TRBJ1-1	ASSREAGAEAF
TRBV18	TRBJ2-3	ASSPAGGTLVATQY
TRBV7-7	TRBJ2-5	ASSLGQHQETQY
TRBV11-2	TRBJ2-7	ASSSGGPSGRFYEQY
TRBV6-1	TRBJ1-1	ASTRGVMNTEAF
TRBV4-1	TRBJ2-7	ASASPGRPYEQY
TRBV29-1	TRBJ2-3	SVGGVAGTDTQY
TRBV2	TRBJ2-1	ASSVLTAGGTSSYNEQF
TRBV19	TRBJ2-7	ASSSQVSYEQY